The rows below give T cell receptor beta chains drawn from one sample of a study of cytomegalovirus exposure and HLA in healthy donors. Some clones are missing from TCRdb's copy, which holds only in-frame ones; the method was immunoSEQ multiplex PCR. In the table there are over 150,000 clones, approximately 80% of which are singletons. The sequencing input was PBMCs. All receptors come from a man between 50 and 59 years old in good health and CMV-seropositive. Each CDR3 is given with its conserved first and last residue. A D gene is named only where the DNA matches it firmly. A clone size is listed for some rows: how often the clone was seen (once, few, many), or a class if it is expanded.

j_gene: TRBJ2-1; v_gene: TRBV18; len: 15; d_gene: TRBD1; abundance: .; CDR3nt: TGTGCCAGCTCACTATACGGGACAGGGGACAATGAGCAGTTCTTC; CDR3aa: CASSLYGTGDNEQFF
j_gene: TRBJ2-7; v_gene: TRBV5-3; len: 15; d_gene: TRBD1; abundance: .; CDR3nt: TGTGCCAGAAGCTTGGGGGACAGGGAAGTAATTGGACAGTACTTC; CDR3aa: CARSLGDREVIGQYF
j_gene: TRBJ2-4; v_gene: TRBV6-4; len: 18; d_gene: .; abundance: .; CDR3nt: TGTGCCAGCAGTGACGGGTGGGACACTTTACTAGCCAAAAACATTCAGTACTTC; CDR3aa: CASSDGWDTLLAKNIQYF
j_gene: TRBJ1-1; v_gene: TRBV19; len: 14; d_gene: TRBD1; abundance: .; CDR3nt: TGTGCCAGTAGTCAGACAGGGGTGAACACTGAAGCTTTCTTT; CDR3aa: CASSQTGVNTEAFF
j_gene: TRBJ1-1; v_gene: TRBV30; len: 13; d_gene: TRBD1; abundance: .; CDR3nt: TGTGCCTGGGCGCCCAACAGGGGCGCGGCAGCTTTCTTT; CDR3aa: CAWAPNRGAAAFF
j_gene: TRBJ2-5; v_gene: TRBV4-3; len: 19; d_gene: TRBD2; abundance: .; CDR3nt: TGCGCCAGCAGCCAAGTAACGGGGCGGGGGAGAATACTTCAAGAGACCCAGTACTTC; CDR3aa: CASSQVTGRGRILQETQYF
j_gene: TRBJ1-2; v_gene: TRBV7-2; len: 18; d_gene: TRBD1; abundance: .; CDR3nt: TGTGCCAGCAGCTTAGCCGGGTCCTTTGGGACAGATAACTATGGCTACACCTTC; CDR3aa: CASSLAGSFGTDNYGYTF
j_gene: TRBJ2-1; v_gene: TRBV18; len: 13; d_gene: TRBD1; abundance: .; CDR3nt: TGTGCCAGCTCACCAAGTGGCGGGACAGGGGAGTTCTTC; CDR3aa: CASSPSGGTGEFF
j_gene: TRBJ2-3; v_gene: TRBV10-3; len: 14; d_gene: TRBD1; abundance: once; CDR3nt: TGTGCCACCAATACCCAGGGGGCTTCAGATACGCAGTATTTT; CDR3aa: CATNTQGASDTQYF
j_gene: TRBJ2-5; v_gene: TRBV11-1; len: 13; d_gene: .; abundance: .; CDR3nt: TGTGCCAGCACGAAGCGGTACCAAGAGACCCAGTACTTC; CDR3aa: CASTKRYQETQYF
j_gene: TRBJ1-4; v_gene: TRBV4-1; len: 16; d_gene: .; abundance: few; CDR3nt: TGCGCCAGCAGCCAGCGGACAACAGAAACTAATGAAAAACTGTTTTTT; CDR3aa: CASSQRTTETNEKLFF
j_gene: TRBJ1-2; v_gene: TRBV29-1; len: 13; d_gene: TRBD1; abundance: .; CDR3nt: TGCAGCGTTGAAGCAGGGGGCGACTATGGCTACACCTTC; CDR3aa: CSVEAGGDYGYTF
j_gene: TRBJ2-3; v_gene: TRBV6-5; len: 15; d_gene: .; abundance: .; CDR3nt: TGTGCCAGCAGTTACCTGGTAGGGGGTCGAGATACGCAGTATTTT; CDR3aa: CASSYLVGGRDTQYF